The clone carrying this T cell receptor (beta chain) occurred once. Its matching antigen is unknown. J was trimmed by 6 bases and V by 2 bases; bases with no gene match: 12. This CDR3 contains 16 residues. Germline V gene data show CDR1 as MNHNY and CDR2 as SVGAGI (reference sequence). This specimen belongs to a study of T cell repertoires in cytomegalovirus infection. Turning to the study itself: An indication of both CMV infection and matching HLA type came from public TCR beta signatures. Study outcomes and limitations: Dominating the ex vivo response were HLA-C-restricted CMV-specific TCR beta clonotypes. The cumulative frequency of public TCR beta families distinguished individuals who carried CMV together with the relevant HLA.

TCRdb processed the reads anew with MiXCR; each CDR3 protein has one entry. Of about 740,000 distinct CDR3 sequences listed, roughly 36% are singletons. The TCR originated in a human donor in good health (CMV status not recorded). Some clones in this sample may be carry-over from other donors' samples. The chain uses TRBV6-6 and TRBJ1-1, with 7 bases matching TRBD1. Material: PBMCs. CDR3: CASSYTGALFPSEAFF. The DNA for the CDR3 is TGTGCCAGCAGTTACACAGGGGCCCTCTTCCCGTCTGAAGCTTTCTTT.